This T cell receptor beta chain was profiled in a study of T cell responses to AZD1222 COVID-19 vaccine. The study's findings and limits: White British people made up most donors, females outnumbered males, and clonal diversity was possibly underestimated. Only a handful of people who got AZD1222 tested seropositive at baseline.

About this clone itself: Its specificity is unknown.

Using immunoSEQ multiplex PCR, the repertoire was profiled, and TCRdb retains in-frame clones only, with some absent. The sample contains about 140,000 clones, more than 85% of which appear only once. Second-dose intervals near 4 or 12 weeks were combined. This receptor was identified in an adult who received the AZD1222 COVID-19 vaccine. Here the sequenced sample was peripheral blood, taken 28 days after the second AZD1222 dose.

CDR3 DNA: TGTGCCAGCAGTTTAACGGGGGACTCTGGAAACACCATATATTTT. Protein: CASSLTGDSGNTIYF. This sequence joins TRBV27 and TRBJ1-3, with a possible D match to TRBD1 (5 bases). Trimming pared 2 bases from V and 0 bases from J, leaving 8 bases between. Germline V gene sequence: CDR1 MNHEY, CDR2 SMNVEV (reference sequence). The CDR3 consists of 15 residues.